These T cell receptor beta chains were read from a single sample in a study of T cell changes during pregnancy in multiple sclerosis. This table comes from immunoSEQ multiplex PCR, and its TCRdb copy is limited to in-frame clones, with some not included. The table lists 30,000 to 45,000 clones, 91% of them singletons, with around 0.47% in the top ten. This sample comprised CD4+ T cells from peripheral blood mononuclear cells, obtained in the second trimester of pregnancy. The source is a female donor in good health, enrolled as a control in a pregnancy study. Each CDR3 is given with its conserved first and last residue. A D gene is named only where the DNA matches it firmly. Not all rows give a size; the values are once, few, many and, for expanded clones, a class.

clone size: NA
J gene: TRBJ2-1
D gene: NA
V gene: TRBV30
CDR3 length: 13
CDR3 protein: CAWSGRAENEQFF
CDR3 DNA: TGTGCCTGGAGTGGGAGGGCAGAGAATGAGCAGTTCTTC

clone size: NA
J gene: TRBJ2-7
D gene: NA
V gene: TRBV5-1
CDR3 length: 13
CDR3 protein: CASSLNSYYEQYF
CDR3 DNA: TGCGCCAGCAGCTTGAACAGCTACTACGAGCAGTACTTC

clone size: NA
J gene: TRBJ2-1
D gene: NA
V gene: TRBV7-9
CDR3 length: 15
CDR3 protein: CASSLTSSVLNEQFF
CDR3 DNA: TGTGCCAGCAGCTTAACCTCTAGCGTTCTCAATGAGCAGTTCTTC

clone size: few
J gene: TRBJ1-1
D gene: NA
V gene: TRBV30
CDR3 length: 12
CDR3 protein: CALDRQNTEAFF
CDR3 DNA: TGTGCCTTGGACAGACAGAACACTGAAGCTTTCTTT

clone size: NA
J gene: TRBJ2-7
D gene: NA
V gene: TRBV6-5
CDR3 length: 12
CDR3 protein: CASSGQAYEQYF
CDR3 DNA: TGTGCCAGCAGTGGACAAGCCTACGAGCAGTACTTC

clone size: NA
J gene: TRBJ2-5
D gene: TRBD1
V gene: TRBV10-3
CDR3 length: 14
CDR3 protein: CAISEPGQRETQYF
CDR3 DNA: TGTGCCATCAGTGAGCCGGGACAGAGAGAGACCCAGTACTTC

clone size: NA
J gene: TRBJ2-1
D gene: TRBD2
V gene: TRBV2
CDR3 length: 13
CDR3 protein: CASASGSSNEQFF
CDR3 DNA: TGTGCCAGCGCTAGCGGGAGTAGTAATGAGCAGTTCTTC

clone size: NA
J gene: TRBJ1-6
D gene: NA
V gene: TRBV6-5
CDR3 length: 15
CDR3 protein: CASRPSDRDNSPLHF
CDR3 DNA: TGTGCCAGCAGGCCCTCTGACAGAGATAATTCACCCCTCCACTTT

clone size: NA
J gene: TRBJ2-7
D gene: TRBD1
V gene: TRBV28
CDR3 length: 13
CDR3 protein: CASLQASQGVQYF
CDR3 DNA: TGTGCCAGCCTCCAAGCTAGCCAGGGGGTGCAGTACTTC

clone size: NA
J gene: TRBJ2-3
D gene: NA
V gene: TRBV5-1
CDR3 length: 19
CDR3 protein: CASSLGGLRTLKNTDTQYF
CDR3 DNA: TGCGCCAGCAGCTTGGGCGGGCTTAGGACTCTCAAGAACACAGATACGCAGTATTTT

clone size: NA
J gene: TRBJ1-1
D gene: NA
V gene: TRBV11-1
CDR3 length: 14
CDR3 protein: CASSSLTGSPRAFF
CDR3 DNA: TGTGCCAGCAGCTCATTGACGGGTTCTCCAAGAGCTTTCTTT

clone size: NA
J gene: TRBJ1-2
D gene: NA
V gene: TRBV6-1
CDR3 length: 14
CDR3 protein: CASREGGSPGGYTF
CDR3 DNA: TGTGCCAGCAGGGAGGGGGGGTCCCCAGGTGGCTACACCTTC

clone size: NA
J gene: TRBJ2-7
D gene: TRBD2
V gene: TRBV11-2
CDR3 length: 19
CDR3 protein: CASSYGIGLAGGSSYEQYF
CDR3 DNA: TGTGCCAGCAGCTATGGGATCGGACTAGCGGGGGGTAGCTCCTACGAGCAGTACTTC

clone size: NA
J gene: TRBJ1-6
D gene: TRBD1
V gene: TRBV30
CDR3 length: 15
CDR3 protein: CAWSSLTGLDSPLHF
CDR3 DNA: TGTGCCTGGAGTTCCCTGACAGGGCTGGATTCACCCCTCCACTTT

clone size: NA
J gene: TRBJ1-1
D gene: NA
V gene: TRBV19
CDR3 length: 18
CDR3 protein: CASSILGGLTRENTEAFF
CDR3 DNA: TGTGCCAGTAGTATACTGGGAGGGCTGACCAGGGAGAACACTGAAGCTTTCTTT

clone size: NA
J gene: TRBJ2-5
D gene: NA
V gene: TRBV11-2
CDR3 length: 16
CDR3 protein: CASSLVGTHKAETQYF
CDR3 DNA: TGTGCCAGCAGCTTAGTTGGGACTCATAAAGCGGAGACCCAGTACTTC

clone size: NA
J gene: TRBJ1-1
D gene: NA
V gene: TRBV25-1
CDR3 length: 13
CDR3 protein: CASYAYRGTEAFF
CDR3 DNA: TGTGCCAGCTACGCCTATAGGGGGACTGAAGCTTTCTTT